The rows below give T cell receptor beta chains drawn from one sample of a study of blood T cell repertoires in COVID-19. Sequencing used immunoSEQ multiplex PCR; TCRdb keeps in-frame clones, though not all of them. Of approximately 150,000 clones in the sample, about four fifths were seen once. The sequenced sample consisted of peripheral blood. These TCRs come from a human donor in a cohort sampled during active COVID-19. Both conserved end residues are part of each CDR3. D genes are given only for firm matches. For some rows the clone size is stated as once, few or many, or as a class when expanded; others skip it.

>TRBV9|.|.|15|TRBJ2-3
CASSVWAGITDTQYF
TGTGCCAGCAGCGTTTGGGCGGGAATCACGGATACGCAGTATTTT
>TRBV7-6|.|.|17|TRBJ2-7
CASSLDFSAQTDYEQYF
TGTGCCAGCAGCTTAGATTTTAGCGCACAAACGGACTACGAGCAGTACTTC
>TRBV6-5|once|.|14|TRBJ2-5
CASSQSQQKETQYF
TGTGCCAGCAGTCAATCACAACAAAAAGAGACCCAGTACTTC
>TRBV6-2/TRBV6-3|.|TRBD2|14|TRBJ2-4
CASSPRMGGDIQYF
TGTGCCAGCAGTCCGCGGATGGGGGGGGACATTCAGTACTTC
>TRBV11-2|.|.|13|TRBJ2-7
CASSQPGYYEQYF
TGTGCCAGCAGCCAACCCGGGTATTACGAGCAGTACTTC
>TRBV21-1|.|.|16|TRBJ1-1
CASSISNQQGVTEAFF
TGTGCCAGCAGCATATCAAACCAACAGGGTGTTACTGAAGCTTTCTTT
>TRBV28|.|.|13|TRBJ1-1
CASKAGWNTEAFF
TGTGCCAGCAAGGCAGGGTGGAACACTGAAGCTTTCTTT
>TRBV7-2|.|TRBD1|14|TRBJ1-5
CASSPLQGTQPQHF
TGTGCCAGCAGCCCACTACAGGGGACTCAGCCCCAGCATTTT
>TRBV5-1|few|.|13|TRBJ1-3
CASSQGGGNTIYF
TGCGCCAGCAGCCAAGGGGGAGGAAACACCATATATTTT
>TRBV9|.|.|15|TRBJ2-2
CASSPGSSNTGELFF
TGTGCCAGCAGTCCGGGATCTTCGAACACCGGGGAGCTGTTTTTT
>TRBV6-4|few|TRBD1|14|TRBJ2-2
CASGTGANTGELFF
TGTGCCAGTGGGACAGGGGCGAACACCGGGGAGCTGTTTTTT
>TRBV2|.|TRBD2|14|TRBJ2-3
CASRLSGFTDTQYF
TGTGCCAGCAGACTTAGCGGGTTCACAGATACGCAGTATTTT
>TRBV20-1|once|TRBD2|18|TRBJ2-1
CSASAPPRLAGLQVEQFF
TGCAGTGCTAGTGCACCCCCCAGACTAGCGGGCCTACAAGTTGAGCAGTTCTTC
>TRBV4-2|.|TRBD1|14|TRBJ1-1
CASSPRQGNTEAFF
TGTGCCAGCAGCCCCCGACAGGGGAACACTGAAGCTTTCTTT
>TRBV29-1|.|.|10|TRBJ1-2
CSVGGGYYTF
TGCAGCGTTGGGGGCGGTTACTACACCTTC
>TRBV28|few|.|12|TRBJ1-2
CASSLDRKGYTF
TGTGCCAGCAGCCTCGACAGGAAGGGCTACACCTTC
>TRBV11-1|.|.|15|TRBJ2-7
CASSLTGRESYEQYF
TGTGCCAGCAGCTTAACAGGGAGGGAGTCCTACGAGCAGTACTTC
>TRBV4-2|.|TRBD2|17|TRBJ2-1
CASSHLPPAGVGNEQFF
TGTGCCAGCAGCCACCTGCCTCCAGCGGGAGTTGGTAATGAGCAGTTCTTC
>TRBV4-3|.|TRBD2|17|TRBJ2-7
CASSQGATSGWDYEQYF
TGCGCCAGCAGCCAAGGAGCAACTAGCGGGTGGGATTACGAGCAGTACTTC
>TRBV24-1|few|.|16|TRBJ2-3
CATSDSWGGGTDTQYF
TGTGCCACCAGTGACTCCTGGGGCGGGGGCACAGATACGCAGTATTTT
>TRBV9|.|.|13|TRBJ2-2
CASSVDMPGELFF
TGTGCCAGCAGCGTAGACATGCCCGGGGAGCTGTTTTTT
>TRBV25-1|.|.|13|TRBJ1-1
CASHLGGNTEAFF
TGTGCCAGCCACCTCGGGGGTAACACTGAAGCTTTCTTT
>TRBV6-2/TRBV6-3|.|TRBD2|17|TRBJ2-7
CASSSVFSGSTVYEQYF
TGTGCCAGCAGCTCCGTCTTTAGCGGGAGTACGGTCTACGAGCAGTACTTC
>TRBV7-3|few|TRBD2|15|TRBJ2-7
CASSLRLAGPYEQYF
TGTGCCAGCAGCTTAAGACTAGCGGGCCCCTACGAGCAGTACTTC
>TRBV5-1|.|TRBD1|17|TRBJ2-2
CASRFTMTGGAGGELFF
TGCGCCAGCAGGTTCACGATGACAGGGGGCGCAGGCGGGGAGCTGTTTTTT
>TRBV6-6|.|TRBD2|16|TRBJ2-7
CASSYTGTSGGYEQYF
TGTGCCAGCAGTTACACGGGGACTAGCGGGGGCTACGAGCAGTACTTC
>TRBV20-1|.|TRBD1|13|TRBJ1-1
CSASGTGNTEAFF
TGCAGTGCTAGTGGGACAGGGAACACTGAAGCTTTCTTT
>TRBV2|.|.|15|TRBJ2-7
CASSEGPGASYEQYF
TGTGCCAGCAGTGAAGGACCGGGAGCCTCCTACGAGCAGTACTTC
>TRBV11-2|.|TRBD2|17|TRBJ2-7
CASSLDPLAGERLEQYF
TGTGCCAGCAGCTTAGATCCCCTAGCGGGAGAGCGGCTCGAGCAGTACTTC
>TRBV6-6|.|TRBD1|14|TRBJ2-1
CASSYLQGADEQFF
TGTGCCAGCAGTTACCTACAGGGGGCGGATGAGCAGTTCTTC
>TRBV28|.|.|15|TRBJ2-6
CASRNTGPGANVLTF
TGTGCCAGCAGGAATACAGGGCCTGGGGCCAACGTCCTGACTTTC
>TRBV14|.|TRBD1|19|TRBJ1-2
CASSHKTGTDYLRSYGYTF
TGTGCCAGCAGCCACAAGACCGGGACAGACTACTTAAGATCTTATGGCTACACCTTC
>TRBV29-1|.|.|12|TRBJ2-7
CSVVLAAYEQYF
TGCAGCGTTGTACTAGCTGCCTACGAGCAGTACTTC
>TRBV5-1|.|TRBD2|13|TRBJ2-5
CASSLLAGETQYF
TGCGCCAGCAGCTTGCTAGCGGGAGAGACCCAGTACTTC
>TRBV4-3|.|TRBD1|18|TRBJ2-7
CASSQEARGIVGSYEQYF
TGCGCCAGCAGCCAAGAGGCCAGGGGGATAGTAGGGTCCTACGAGCAGTACTTC
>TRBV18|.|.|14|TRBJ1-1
CASSSRTVDTEAFF
TGTGCCAGCTCATCCCGGACAGTGGACACTGAAGCTTTCTTT
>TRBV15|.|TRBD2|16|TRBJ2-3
CATSRDWLAGGDTQYF
TGTGCCACCAGCAGAGATTGGCTAGCGGGAGGGGATACGCAGTATTTT
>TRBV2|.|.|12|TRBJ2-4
CASRSTGYIQYF
TGTGCCAGCAGATCCACAGGTTACATTCAGTACTTC
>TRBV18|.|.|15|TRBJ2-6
CASSPGGAGANVLTF
TGTGCCAGCTCACCAGGGGGCGCTGGGGCCAACGTCCTGACTTTC
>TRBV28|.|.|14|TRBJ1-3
CASSSYSSGNTIYF
TGTGCCAGCAGTTCTTACTCGTCCGGAAACACCATATATTTT
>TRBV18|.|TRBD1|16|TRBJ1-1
CASSPQGQGYWAEAFF
TGTGCCAGCTCACCGCAGGGACAGGGATATTGGGCTGAAGCTTTCTTT
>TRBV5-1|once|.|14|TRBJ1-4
CASSPGRGSEKLFF
TGCGCCAGCAGCCCAGGGCGGGGTTCGGAAAAACTGTTTTTT
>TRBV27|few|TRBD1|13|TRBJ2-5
CASSGDREETQYF
TGTGCCAGCAGCGGGGACAGAGAAGAGACCCAGTACTTC
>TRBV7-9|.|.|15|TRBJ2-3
CASSLKGRSTDTQYF
TGTGCCAGCAGCTTAAAGGGGCGAAGCACAGATACGCAGTATTTT
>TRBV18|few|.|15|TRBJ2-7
CASSATTVERNEQYF
TGTGCCAGCTCAGCAACAACAGTTGAAAGGAACGAGCAGTACTTC
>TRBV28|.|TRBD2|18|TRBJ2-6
CASSTLSGGGRGANVLTF
TGTGCCAGCAGTACTCTCTCTGGGGGAGGGCGCGGGGCCAACGTCCTGACTTTC
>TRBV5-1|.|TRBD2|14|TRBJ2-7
CASSLATSGYEQYF
TGCGCCAGCAGCCTGGCGACTAGCGGCTACGAGCAGTACTTC
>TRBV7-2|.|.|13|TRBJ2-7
CASSSDPGYEQYF
TGTGCCAGCAGCTCAGATCCGGGGTACGAGCAGTACTTC
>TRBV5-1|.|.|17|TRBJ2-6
CASSVGLGESGANVLTF
TGCGCCAGCAGCGTGGGTCTGGGCGAATCTGGGGCCAACGTCCTGACTTTC
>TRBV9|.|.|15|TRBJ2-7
CASSAGPQGGYEQYF
TGTGCCAGCAGCGCCGGCCCGCAGGGGGGCTACGAGCAGTACTTC
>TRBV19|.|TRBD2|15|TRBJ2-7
CASSPLAGSSYEQYF
TGTGCCAGTAGTCCGTTAGCGGGAAGCTCCTACGAGCAGTACTTC
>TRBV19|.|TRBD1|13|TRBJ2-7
CASSLAGGGEQYF
TGTGCCAGTAGTTTGGCAGGGGGCGGCGAGCAGTACTTC
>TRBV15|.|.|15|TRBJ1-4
CATKAGFASNEKLFF
TGTGCCACCAAGGCAGGGTTTGCATCTAATGAAAAACTGTTTTTT
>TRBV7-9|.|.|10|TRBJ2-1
CASSLSVQFF
TGTGCCAGCAGCTTATCAGTGCAGTTCTTC
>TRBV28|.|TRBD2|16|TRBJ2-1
CASSVAPLAGNNEQFF
TGTGCCAGCAGCGTTGCCCCACTAGCGGGAAACAATGAGCAGTTCTTC
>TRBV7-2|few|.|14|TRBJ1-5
CASSLFGADQPQHF
TGTGCCAGCAGCTTGTTTGGGGCGGATCAGCCCCAGCATTTT
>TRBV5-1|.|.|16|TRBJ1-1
CASSLRSDGGTAEAFF
TGCGCCAGCAGCTTGAGGTCGGACGGAGGAACGGCTGAAGCTTTCTTT
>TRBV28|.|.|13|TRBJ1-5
CASSTGLNQPQHF
TGTGCCAGCAGCACAGGGCTCAATCAGCCCCAGCATTTT